Described below is a single TCR beta chain sequence and its context. Its matching antigen is unknown. This entry belongs to a study of shared clonotypes between healthy human individuals. Overall study results and limits: An expected dependence of interdonor clonotype sharing on sequencing depth was noted.

V gave up 5 bases and J gave up 2 bases, with 15 bases separating them. CDR1 is MDHEN, CDR2 SYDVKM, per germline. The CDR3 length is 15 residues. Generated by immunoSEQ multiplex PCR, the TCRdb table keeps only in-frame clones and is missing some. The data contain approximately 2,300,000 clones, approximately 90% of them singletons. This sequence was found in a man aged 18 to 30 in good health. Some clones in this sample may be carry-over from other donors' samples. The sequenced sample was naive CD4+ T cells from PBMCs. Specified subset: CD45RA+ positively selected. This chain joins TRBV28 and TRBJ2-5; no firm D call. The CDR3 loop reads CASSPLRLLQETQYF. The CDR3 DNA follows: TGTGCCAGCAGTCCCCTTCGGTTGCTTCAAGAGACCCAGTACTTC.